The 16 T cell receptor beta chains presented below share a single source sample, sequenced in a study of blood T cell repertoires in COVID-19. Clones were sequenced by immunoSEQ multiplex PCR, and TCRdb holds only the in-frame ones, with some missing. The sample holds some 290,000 clones, around 91% seen once. The specimen sequenced was peripheral blood. These receptors all stem from a woman aged 40-49 years with COVID-19, enrolled during active disease.

The chain couples TRBV9 to TRBJ2-5; 8 bases line up with TRBD2. CDR1 and CDR2 (germline): SGDLS, YYNGEE. This CDR3 spans 15 amino acids. Losses at the gene ends were 0 bases for V and 4 bases for J; bases not matched to a gene: 5. Here the CDR3 DNA reads TGTGCCAGCAGCGTAGGACTAGCGCCGATAGAGACCCAGTACTTC. Protein sequence: CASSVGLAPIETQYF.

The V gene is TRBV24-1, the J gene TRBJ2-3, with D possibly being TRBD2 (5 bases). This CDR3 region has 14 residues. The V end was cut by 4 bases, the J end by 5 bases, with 12 bases between. Germline CDR1 is KGHDR and CDR2 is SFDVKD. CDR3 bases: TGTGCCACCAGTGACCCAGGACGGGGAGATACGCAGTATTTT. It codes for CATSDPGRGDTQYF.

J is TRBJ2-7 and V is TRBV3-1 (or the pseudogene TRBV3-2), with TRBD2 matching 8 bases. Trimming at V came to 6 bases and at J to 7 bases, leaving 8 bases not matched to a gene. Germline V gene lookup returns CDR1 LGHDT and CDR2 YNNKEL (reference sequence). The CDR3 contains 13 residues. The CDR3 DNA is TGTGCCAGCAGTCGCCGGGGGGGCGCTGAGCAGTACTTC. Protein: CASSRRGGAEQYF.

The V gene is TRBV27, the J gene TRBJ2-7, with D perhaps matching TRBD2 (5 bases). Per the germline V gene, CDR1 is MNHEY and CDR2 is SMNVEV (reference sequence). V was clipped by 0 bases and J by 4 bases, with 10 bases between them. The CDR3 totals 14 residues. Here the CDR3 DNA reads TGTGCCAGCAGTTTATCGCGGGTTAAGTACGAGCAGTACTTC. Protein product: CASSLSRVKYEQYF.

This chain uses TRBV28 with TRBJ1-4; D ambiguous. In germline, CDR1 is MDHEN, CDR2 SYDVKM. The V end lost 8 bases, the J end lost 10 bases, and 8 bases lay between the germline ends. This CDR3 has 10 residues. The CDR3 sequence is CASLSGKLFF. The CDR3, as DNA: TGTGCCAGCCTAAGCGGAAAACTGTTTTTT.

CDR3 in amino acids: CAISESAENQPQHF. The CDR3 nucleotides read TGTGCCATCAGTGAGTCGGCGGAGAATCAGCCCCAGCATTTT. The V and J genes are TRBV10-3 and TRBJ1-5, with D hard to call. Per germline, CDR1 ENHRY and CDR2 SYGVKD. This CDR3 is 14 amino acids long. With 0 bases removed from V and 4 bases from J, the gap between germline ends came to 7 bases.

The gene calls are TRBV7-8 and TRBJ1-2; a possible D gene is TRBD1 (6 bases). The CDR3 covers 14 residues. V lost 1 base and J 6 bases, leaving 12 bases between the germline ends. Per germline, CDR1 SGHVS and CDR2 FQNEAQ. CDR3 sequence reads: CASSLELQGDGYTF. The CDR3, as DNA: TGTGCCAGCAGCTTAGAACTACAGGGAGATGGCTACACCTTC. Supplemented by reference TRBV7-8 and TRBJ1-2, the full variable domain reads GAGVSQSPRYKVAKRGQDVALRCDPISGHVSLFWYQQALGQGPEFLTYFQNEAQLDKSGLPSDRFFAERPEGSVSTLKIQRTQQEDSAVYLCASSLELQGDGYTFGSGTRLTVV.

V gene TRBV30 combines with J gene TRBJ1-5; a weak D match, TRBD1 (6 bases). V was cut by 3 bases and J by 1 base, with 13 bases left in between. Germline lookup yields CDR1 GTSNPN and CDR2 SVGIG (reference sequence). This CDR3 has 15 residues. The CDR3 DNA reads TGTGCCTGGAGCATACAGGGTAGCAGCAATCAGCCCCAGCATTTT. Amino acids: CAWSIQGSSNQPQHF.

This clone was recorded once. The genes are TRBV7-9 and TRBJ1-2; perhaps TRBD1 as D (5 bases). Deletions cut 2 bases from V and 1 base from J, with 11 bases between. The CDR3 extends over 15 amino acids. Germline CDR1 is SEHNR and CDR2 is FQNEAQ (reference sequence). The CDR3 protein is CASSLRGTYNYGYTF. The CDR3 DNA reads TGTGCCAGCAGCTTACGGGGGACCTATAACTATGGCTACACCTTC.

V and J are TRBV6-5 and TRBJ2-7; the D is unclear. The CDR3 spans 15 residues. V lost 5 bases to trimming and J lost 0 bases, with 14 bases between them. From germline, CDR1 is MNHEY and CDR2 SVGAGI. CDR3 region: CASSPTRLTSYEQYF. The DNA of the CDR3 is TGTGCCAGCAGTCCCACCCGGTTAACCTCCTACGAGCAGTACTTC.

The CDR3 sequence is CASSEDRAETQYF. CDR3 nucleotides: TGTGCCAGCAGTGAAGACAGGGCAGAGACCCAGTACTTC. The rearrangement joins TRBV2 to TRBJ2-5, with D possibly matching TRBD1 (6 bases). CDR1 SNHLY and CDR2 FYNNEI come from the germline V gene. The CDR3 covers 13 residues. V shed 1 base and J shed 4 bases, with 7 bases lying between them.

This clone was recorded only once. The rearrangement uses TRBV6-2 or TRBV6-3 and TRBJ2-5; 9 nucleotides line up with TRBD2. The CDR3 extends over 16 amino acids. The germline V gene has CDR1 MNHEY and CDR2 SVGEGT. The V gene end was trimmed by 0 bases and the J gene end by 2 bases; junction bases not matched to a gene: 4. Here the CDR3 DNA reads TGTGCCAGCAGTTACTCGAGCGGGGGGCCTCAAGAGACCCAGTACTTC. Its translation: CASSYSSGGPQETQYF.

The chain recombines TRBV27 with TRBJ1-2; D perhaps matches TRBD1 (6 bases). The CDR3 extends over 13 amino acids. CDR1 and CDR2 from the germline V gene are MNHEY and SMNVEV (reference sequence). With 4 bases removed from V and 8 bases from J, the gap between germline ends came to 14 bases. Here the CDR3 reads CASSSRGSGGYTF. CDR3 sequence (DNA): TGTGCCAGCAGTTCCAGGGGATCGGGAGGCTACACCTTC.

The chain is built from TRBV28 and TRBJ2-1, with 12 nucleotides matching TRBD2. This CDR3 has 15 residues. Per germline, CDR1 MDHEN and CDR2 SYDVKM. Losses at the gene ends were 5 bases for V and 9 bases for J; bases not matched to a gene: 8. The CDR3 reads CASSPSSGRAREQFF. The CDR3, as DNA: TGTGCCAGCAGTCCCTCTAGCGGGAGGGCCCGTGAGCAGTTCTTC.

This clone came up once. The chain has TRBV5-1 and TRBJ1-2, with 9 bases identical to TRBD1. CDR3 length: 18 residues. Germline V gene lookup returns CDR1 SGHRS and CDR2 YFSETQ. The ends lost 4 bases at V and 4 bases at J; junction bases unmatched: 17. CDR3 DNA: TGCGCCAGCAGCCTCGACCCTCAAGGGACAGGGTTGAGCTATGGCTACACCTTC. Encoded protein: CASSLDPQGTGLSYGYTF.

The chain links TRBV27 to TRBJ1-4; 8 bases are a match to TRBD1. Germline V lookup: CDR1 MNHEY, CDR2 SMNVEV (reference sequence). The CDR3 totals 14 residues. With 3 bases clipped from V and 4 bases from J, the junction kept 1 base outside the gene matches. The CDR3 reads CASSFGQGNEKLFF. For the CDR3, the DNA is TGTGCCAGCAGTTTCGGACAGGGTAATGAAAAACTGTTTTTT.